One and the same sample provided the 29 T cell receptor beta chains below, sequenced in a study of neurological immune-mediated disorders (dated by TCRdb to about 2019). The time point label corresponds to: longitudinal time-point 3. Library preparation employed 5' RACE. These reads were obtained on an Illumina HiSeq 2500. TCRdb reanalyzed the raw reads on its own, using fastp at Q25 for trimming and MiXCR for clone calling, and kept in-frame beta chains. Every entry covers one CDR3 protein and lists the most common genes and DNA from its rows. The sample table records around 53,000 distinct CDR3 sequences; roughly 8% of these occur just once. Of the sample, over 1.5% is held by the ten largest clones. The sequenced sample consisted of PBMCs. These receptors were taken from a woman in her forties in good health.

The chain recombines TRBV6-2 or TRBV6-3 with TRBJ1-1; D is unresolved. V lost 5 bases, J lost 0 bases, and 13 bases lay in between. Germline V CDR1 and CDR2: MNHEY, SVGEGT. The CDR3 covers 15 residues. The CDR3 loop is CASSTTVYLNTEAFF. The CDR3 nucleotides read TGTGCCAGCAGTACGACCGTTTATCTGAACACTGAAGCTTTCTTT.

Ten or more counts support this clonotype. The rearrangement joins TRBV7-2 to TRBJ2-3; D gene ambiguous. V gave up 3 bases and J gave up 4 bases, with 2 bases separating them. The CDR3 covers 11 residues. CDR1 is SGHTA and CDR2 is FQGNSA in the germline V gene. In nucleotides, the CDR3 is TGTGCCAGCAGCTTTTCAGATACGCAGTATTTT. Translated: CASSFSDTQYF.

This clonotype was observed at least ten times. The V gene is TRBV6-1, the J gene TRBJ2-5, with D perhaps being TRBD1 or TRBD2 (6 bases each). This CDR3 has 14 amino acids. Per the germline V gene, CDR1 is MNHNS and CDR2 is SASEGT. The V end lost 7 bases, the J end lost 5 bases, and 17 bases lay between the germline ends. The CDR3 DNA follows: TGTGCCAGCACAATAGGGGGGCGCGGGGAGACCCAGTACTTC. Protein: CASTIGGRGETQYF.

This clonotype was seen many times. The V call is TRBV7-2, the J call TRBJ2-2; D possibly uses TRBD1 or TRBD2 (5 bases each). The CDR3 has 18 residues. Germline assignment: CDR1 SGHTA and CDR2 FQGNSA. Trimming stripped 3 bases from V and 5 bases from J, with 22 bases between. CDR3 protein: CASSFLSVGPSRTGELFF. In DNA, the CDR3 is TGTGCCAGCAGCTTTCTCTCAGTGGGGCCTAGCCGGACCGGGGAGCTGTTTTTT.

Only one count was recorded for this clonotype. The chain employs TRBV4-3 and TRBJ2-7; D may be TRBD1 or TRBD2 (5 bases each). CDR3 size: 15 residues. The germline gives CDR1 LGHNA, CDR2 YSLEER. V lost 3 bases, J lost 4 bases, and 16 bases lay in between. The CDR3 nucleotides are TGCGCCAGCAGCCACCTTGTTGGGGACCGGTACGAGCAGTACTTC. Its protein product is CASSHLVGDRYEQYF.

There are many counts of this clonotype. The chain is built from TRBV7-2 and TRBJ2-7, with 7 bases matching TRBD2. Trimming at V came to 4 bases and at J to 9 bases, leaving 18 bases not matched to a gene. The length of the CDR3 is 16 residues. Germline assignment: CDR1 SGHTA and CDR2 FQGNSA. The CDR3 is CASSSLTRRAGRGQYF. The CDR3 DNA sequence: TGTGCCAGCAGCTCCCTTACCAGGAGAGCGGGGCGGGGGCAGTACTTC.

This clonotype has at least ten counts. This sequence joins TRBV20-1 and TRBJ1-5, with D possibly being TRBD1 (6 bases). The germline gives CDR1 DFQATT, CDR2 SNEGSKA (reference sequence). V lost 3 bases and J lost 5, with 11 bases in between. This CDR3 is built from 13 residues. As DNA, the CDR3 is TGCAGTGCTAGTCCACAGGGAGATCAGCCCCAGCATTTT. Amino acids: CSASPQGDQPQHF.

The chain recombines TRBV18 with TRBJ2-7, with D possibly matching TRBD1 (5 bases). The CDR3 is made up of 16 amino acids. Germline CDR1 is KGHSH and CDR2 is LQKENI. V lost 3 bases, J lost 0 bases, and 15 bases lay in between. The CDR3: CASSPVGGAASYEQYF. In nucleotides, the CDR3 is TGTGCCAGCTCACCCGTCGGTGGGGCAGCCTCCTACGAGCAGTACTTC.

This clonotype has a count of ten or more. The gene calls are TRBV5-1 and TRBJ1-1, with 8 positions matching TRBD1. CDR1 SGHRS and CDR2 YFSETQ come from the germline V gene. J was trimmed by 1 base and V by 7 bases; bases with no gene match: 0. The CDR3 totals 12 residues. For the CDR3, the DNA is TGCGCCAGCGGACAGGGGAACACTGAAGCTTTCTTT. Translating it yields CASGQGNTEAFF.

In its sample, this clonotype was seen many times. This sequence joins TRBV20-1 and TRBJ2-1; D is undetermined. CDR1 is DFQATT, CDR2 SNEGSKA, per germline (reference sequence). The CDR3 extends over 15 amino acids. The ends were cut back, 6 bases at V and 1 base at J, with 16 bases in the middle. CDR3: CSASPLGVSYNEQFF. In nucleotides, the CDR3 is TGCAGTGCGTCCCCCTTGGGCGTATCCTACAATGAGCAGTTCTTC.

This clonotype was seen ten or more times. The chain uses TRBV5-1 and TRBJ1-2, with D unclear. The V end was cut by 3 bases, the J end by 4 bases, with 10 bases between. Germline CDR1 reads SGHRS; CDR2 reads YFSETQ. CDR3 size: 13 residues. This CDR3 reads CASSSGPLYGYTF. CDR3 sequence (DNA): TGCGCCAGCAGCTCAGGACCGCTCTATGGCTACACCTTC.

This clonotype was seen repeatedly, ten times or more. The chain employs TRBV10-3 and TRBJ2-7; 7 positions match TRBD1. In germline, CDR1 is ENHRY, CDR2 SYGVKD. This CDR3 region has 14 residues. V lost 10 bases to trimming and J lost 0 bases; unmatched junction nucleotides: 9. The CDR3 loop is CATRLDRYSYEQYF. The DNA for the CDR3 is TGTGCCACACGTCTGGACAGGTACTCCTACGAGCAGTACTTC.

The table lists this clonotype with many counts. The J gene is TRBJ1-2, the V gene TRBV5-1; 7 bases agree with TRBD1. This CDR3 has 14 amino acids. In germline, CDR1 is SGHRS, CDR2 YFSETQ. Trimming took 5 bases from V and 7 from J; bases not matched to a gene: 11. This chain's CDR3 is CASREFDRASGYTF. Here the CDR3 DNA reads TGCGCCAGCAGGGAGTTTGACAGGGCGTCTGGCTACACCTTC.

This clonotype was counted ten times or more. This chain connects TRBV4-3 to TRBJ2-7; D unclear. Between the trimmed V and J ends, which lost 0 bases and 7 bases, there was a span of 13 bases. Germline values: CDR1 LGHNA, CDR2 YSLEER. CDR3 length: 14 amino acids. Written as DNA, the CDR3 is TGCGCCAGCAGCCAAGAATTACGCCTTGGGGAGCAGTACTTC. Translating it yields CASSQELRLGEQYF.

This clonotype occurred many times. This chain links TRBV16 with TRBJ2-7; 7 bases line up with TRBD1. V lost 1 base to trimming and J lost 2 bases; unmatched junction nucleotides: 5. Germline V gene sequence: CDR1 KGHSY, CDR2 FQNENV. The CDR3 runs to 15 residues. The CDR3 reads CASSQLIGGAYEQYF. In nucleotides, the CDR3 is TGTGCCAGCAGCCAATTGATAGGGGGCGCCTACGAGCAGTACTTC.

This clonotype is medium-sized within its sample. The V and J genes are TRBV29-1 and TRBJ2-6, with TRBD2 as a possible D gene (5 bases). The CDR3 extends over 15 amino acids. Germline lookup yields CDR1 SQVTM and CDR2 ANQGSEA. The ends were cut back, 6 bases at V and 1 base at J, with 13 bases in the middle. CDR3 sequence (DNA): TGCAGCGTCGCCCCTGGGAGTTCTGGGGCCAACGTCCTGACTTTC. Its protein product is CSVAPGSSGANVLTF.

This clonotype was seen repeatedly, ten times or more. The chain joins TRBV10-3 to TRBJ1-2; weak D call: TRBD1 (5 bases). This CDR3 is built from 11 residues. CDR1 and CDR2 from the germline V gene are ENHRY and SYGVKD. Trimming took off 6 bases at V and 9 bases at J, with 11 bases between the two ends. The CDR3 protein is CAIRSSGRYTF. In nucleotides, the CDR3 is TGTGCCATCAGGTCGTCGGGGCGCTACACCTTC.

This clonotype was detected ten times or more. The J gene is TRBJ2-4, the V gene TRBV3-1, with 7 bases that match TRBD2. This CDR3 region has 15 residues. Germline CDR1 is LGHDT and CDR2 is YNNKEL (reference sequence). The trim removed 0 bases at V and 4 bases at J, leaving 3 bases unmatched. The CDR3, as DNA: TGTGCCAGCAGCCAAGAGGGGCGGGAGAAAAACATTCAGTACTTC. Translation: CASSQEGREKNIQYF.

At least ten counts were recorded for this clonotype. The chain employs TRBV29-1 and TRBJ1-2; D is undetermined. The germline V and J ends were trimmed by 5 bases and 0 bases, with 16 bases remaining between them. The germline CDR1 and CDR2 sequences are SQVTM and ANQGSEA. This CDR3 spans 15 amino acids. CDR3 amino acids: CSVLKMDFPNYGYTF. The CDR3 nucleotides are TGCAGCGTTCTGAAAATGGACTTCCCTAACTATGGCTACACCTTC. Full variable domain (missing parts from reference TRBV29-1 and TRBJ1-2): SAVISQKPSRDICQRGTSLTIQCQVDSQVTMMFWYRQQPGQSLTLIATANQGSEATYESGFVIDKFPISRPNLTFSTLTVSNMSPEDSSIYLCSVLKMDFPNYGYTFGSGTRLTVV.

This clonotype was counted many times. The J gene is TRBJ1-1, the V gene TRBV5-1; D is uncertain. V was pared by 2 bases and J by 3 bases, with 11 bases between. Germline-derived CDR1 and CDR2 are SGHRS and YFSETQ. There are 14 residues in the CDR3. The CDR3 protein is CASSLEGRDTEAFF. The CDR3 nucleotides read TGCGCCAGCAGCTTAGAAGGTCGGGACACTGAAGCTTTCTTT.

This clonotype was counted at least ten times. The rearrangement joins TRBV10-3 to TRBJ2-3; D unclear. CDR1 and CDR2 from the germline V gene are ENHRY and SYGVKD. This CDR3 is built from 16 residues. Trimming took 3 bases from V and 6 from J, leaving 19 bases between them. This CDR3 reads CAISDPVSPGSDTQYF. The CDR3 DNA reads TGTGCCATCAGTGACCCCGTTTCCCCGGGTTCGGATACGCAGTATTTT.

Ten or more counts support this clonotype. The genes are TRBV7-3 and TRBJ2-1; 13 bases map to TRBD2. The V gene's germline CDR1 is SGHTA and CDR2 FQGTGA. The CDR3 runs 16 residues. The trim removed 3 bases at V and 1 base at J, leaving 0 bases unmatched. The CDR3 nucleotides read TGTGCCAGCAGCTTGACTAGCGGGAGGTCCTACAATGAGCAGTTCTTC. This codes for CASSLTSGRSYNEQFF.

This clonotype was counted at least ten times. The V call is TRBV4-2, the J call TRBJ2-7, with 10 bases aligning to TRBD1. The trim removed 0 bases at V and 6 bases at J, leaving 8 bases unmatched. The CDR3 contains 16 residues. In germline, CDR1 is LGHNA, CDR2 YNFKEQ. CDR3 coding DNA: TGTGCCAGCAGCCAAGATCTGTTGGGACAGGGGATCGAGCAGTACTTC. This translates into CASSQDLLGQGIEQYF.

This clonotype was counted once. A much larger clonotype is one base distant, so this may be a read error. The CDR3 nucleotides read TGCGCCAGCAGCGTGACAGTGGGCAAAAACATTCAGTACTTC. This codes for CASSVTVGKNIQYF. The chain is built from TRBV5-1 and TRBJ2-4; D might be TRBD1 (5 bases). With 4 bases removed from V and 3 bases from J, the gap between germline ends came to 11 bases. The CDR3 sequence is 14 residues long. CDR1 SGHRS and CDR2 YFSETQ come from the germline V gene. Complete variable domain (other parts from reference TRBV5-1 and TRBJ2-4): KAGVTQTPRYLIKTRGQQVTLSCSPISGHRSVSWYQQTPGQGLQFLFEYFSETQRNKGNFPGRFSGRQFSNSRSEMNVSTLELGDSALYLCASSVTVGKNIQYFGAGTRLSVL.

This clonotype appeared many times. This chain connects TRBV20-1 to TRBJ1-3; D unresolved. This CDR3 region has 14 residues. Trimming stripped 3 bases from V and 2 bases from J, with 11 bases between. Germline values: CDR1 DFQATT, CDR2 SNEGSKA (reference sequence). The CDR3 DNA is TGCAGTGCTAGTCGCGGGCCAGCTGGAAACACCATATATTTT. Translated: CSASRGPAGNTIYF.

This clonotype was picked up many times. The gene calls are TRBV6-4 and TRBJ2-1; 8 nucleotides agree with TRBD1. The CDR3 totals 14 residues. CDR1 is MRHNA and CDR2 is SNTAGT in the germline V gene. V was clipped by 6 bases and J by 3 bases; unmatched bases: 4. The CDR3 nucleotides are TGTGCCAGCAGGGGAGACAGGGGCTACAATGAGCAGTTCTTC. Translated, it gives CASRGDRGYNEQFF.

In its sample, this clonotype was seen many times. The V gene is TRBV4-1, the J gene TRBJ1-1; D is unresolved. V was cut by 3 bases and J by 4 bases, with 9 bases left in between. The CDR3 length is 13 residues. Germline CDR1 reads MGHRA; CDR2 reads YSYEKL. The CDR3 coding sequence is TGCGCCAGCAGCCAGTCCAGGATCACTGAAGCTTTCTTT. Translated, it gives CASSQSRITEAFF.

There are many counts of this clonotype. The CDR3 here is CAISESTGSVGYTF. DNA of the CDR3: TGTGCCATCAGTGAGTCTACAGGGAGCGTTGGCTACACCTTC. V usage is TRBV10-3 and J usage is TRBJ1-2; D possibly corresponds to TRBD1 (6 bases). Per germline, CDR1 ENHRY and CDR2 SYGVKD. V was cut by 0 bases and J by 7 bases, with 12 bases left in between. This CDR3 has 14 amino acids.

At least ten counts were recorded for this clonotype. V gene TRBV5-1 combines with J gene TRBJ2-5, with D possibly being TRBD1 (6 bases). Germline V gene sequence: CDR1 SGHRS, CDR2 YFSETQ. Trimming took off 4 bases at V and 1 base at J, with 14 bases between the two ends. The CDR3 has 15 amino acids. The CDR3 DNA sequence: TGCGCCAGCAGCGTAGTGACAGGCATCCAAGAGACCCAGTACTTC. This encodes CASSVVTGIQETQYF.